Below, 18 T cell receptor beta chains from the same sample are listed, as sequenced in a study of T cells in narcolepsy. Sequencing used immunoSEQ multiplex PCR; TCRdb keeps in-frame clones, though not all of them. The repertoire includes around 25,000 clones, about four fifths of them detected once, and 0.71% sits in the top ten. Input material: CD45RA- memory CD4+ T cells from PBMCs. The source is a human donor with narcolepsy.

This clone was recorded once. The chain links TRBV2 to TRBJ2-3, with D uncertain. Deletions cut 5 bases from V and 6 bases from J, with 9 bases between. This CDR3 comprises 12 residues. The V gene's germline CDR1 is SNHLY and CDR2 FYNNEI. CDR3 DNA: TGTGCCAGCAGTCCCTTCTTTGATACGCAGTATTTT. Amino acids: CASSPFFDTQYF. Based on the CDR3 plus reference TRBV2 and TRBJ2-3, the full variable domain is EPEVTQTPSHQVTQMGQEVILRCVPISNHLYFYWYRQILGQKVEFLVSFYNNEISEKSEIFDDQFSVERPDGSNFTLKIRSTKLEDSAMYFCASSPFFDTQYFGPGTRLTVL.

CDR3 in amino acids: CASSAYNEQFF. The CDR3, as DNA: TGTGCCAGCAGCGCCTACAATGAGCAGTTCTTC. V and J are TRBV7-3 and TRBJ2-1; D remains ambiguous. The CDR3 is made up of 11 amino acids. Between the trimmed V and J ends, which lost 5 bases and 2 bases, there was a span of 1 base. The germline V gene has CDR1 SGHTA and CDR2 FQGTGA.

The chain carries TRBV6-1 and TRBJ1-2; D unclear. The V and J ends lost 2 bases and 4 bases respectively, with 11 bases between them. CDR1 is MNHNS and CDR2 is SASEGT in the germline V gene. The CDR3 sequence is 14 residues long. This chain's CDR3 is CASSELAGSYGYTF. In DNA, the CDR3 is TGTGCCAGCAGTGAACTAGCGGGAAGCTATGGCTACACCTTC.

This chain connects TRBV28 to TRBJ1-2; D remains unclear. V lost 8 bases to trimming and J lost 5 bases, with 9 bases between them. CDR3 length: 11 amino acids. The germline V gene encodes CDR1 MDHEN and CDR2 SYDVKM. CDR3 nucleotide sequence: TGTGCCAGCCAATTGGGGTATGGCTACACCTTC. It yields the protein CASQLGYGYTF.

This chain connects TRBV25-1 to TRBJ2-7; the D gene is possibly TRBD1 (6 bases). This CDR3 is 14 amino acids long. V lost 4 bases and J lost 3, with 13 bases in between. The germline gives CDR1 MGHDK, CDR2 SYGVNS. CDR3 amino acids: CASSVEQGHYEQYF. CDR3 bases: TGTGCCAGCAGTGTAGAACAGGGCCACTACGAGCAGTACTTC.

The chain employs TRBV27 and TRBJ2-7; D possibly corresponds to TRBD2 (5 bases). The CDR3 is 14 amino acids. Germline CDR1 reads MNHEY; CDR2 reads SMNVEV (reference sequence). Between the trimmed V and J ends, which lost 2 bases and 5 bases, there was a span of 13 bases. The CDR3 DNA reads TGTGCCAGCAGTTTAGTGGGAGAAAGGAACGAGCAGTACTTC. Residues: CASSLVGERNEQYF.

The chain recombines TRBV6-1 with TRBJ1-4, with D tentatively TRBD1 (5 bases). This CDR3 region has 13 residues. Germline V gives CDR1 MNHNS, CDR2 SASEGT. With 6 bases removed from V and 6 bases from J, the gap between germline ends came to 11 bases. CDR3 DNA sequence: TGTGCCAGCAGGGGGCGCCCGGATGAAAAACTGTTTTTT. It translates to CASRGRPDEKLFF.

The rearrangement links TRBV29-1 to TRBJ2-1; 8 bases are a match to TRBD1. CDR3 length: 15 residues. Looked up from germline, CDR1 is SQVTM and CDR2 is ANQGSEA. V shed 6 bases, J shed 9 bases, and the junction held 16 bases outside the gene matches. The CDR3 reads CSVSTGQGPLGEQFF. As DNA, the CDR3 is TGCAGCGTCTCTACCGGACAGGGCCCTCTTGGTGAGCAGTTCTTC.

On this clone itself: The same CDR3 arises from other DNA sequences in this sample as well. The rearrangement joins TRBV6-1 to TRBJ1-5; D perhaps matches TRBD1 (5 bases). Germline assignment: CDR1 MNHNS and CDR2 SASEGT. Trimming pared 1 base from V and 1 base from J, leaving 8 bases between. The CDR3 has 15 residues. CDR3 loop: CASSEGTLSNQPQHF. In DNA form, the CDR3 reads TGTGCCAGCAGTGAAGGGACACTGAGCAATCAGCCCCAGCATTTT.

This clone has only a few counts. J is TRBJ2-7 and V is TRBV19, with D uncertain. The germline V gene has CDR1 LNHDA and CDR2 SQIVND (reference sequence). The ends were cut back, 1 base at V and 3 bases at J, with 13 bases in the middle. The CDR3 is made up of 15 amino acids. CDR3 loop: CASSIASGTHYEQYF. DNA for the CDR3: TGTGCCAGTAGTATAGCATCCGGCACCCACTACGAGCAGTACTTC.

The chain carries TRBV19 and TRBJ2-7, with D possibly TRBD1 on 6 matching bases. Germline assignment: CDR1 LNHDA and CDR2 SQIVND (reference sequence). The CDR3 loop spans 13 amino acids. V dropped 3 bases and J dropped 3 bases, with 9 bases sitting between them. This chain's CDR3 is CASSIGQNYEQYF. The CDR3 DNA follows: TGTGCCAGTAGTATCGGACAGAACTACGAGCAGTACTTC.

CDR3 in amino acids: CASSPGQGANEQFF. The CDR3 DNA follows: TGCGCCAGCAGCCCAGGACAGGGGGCCAATGAGCAGTTCTTC. The gene calls are TRBV5-1 and TRBJ2-1; 11 bases line up with TRBD1. V was pared by 4 bases and J by 6 bases, with 3 bases of the junction left unmatched. The CDR3 covers 14 residues. Germline assignment: CDR1 SGHRS and CDR2 YFSETQ.

The chain links TRBV2 to TRBJ1-2, with D unresolved. Trimming left V 3 bases short and J 5 bases short, with 7 bases between. The CDR3 totals 12 residues. The germline gives CDR1 SNHLY, CDR2 FYNNEI. The DNA of the CDR3 is TGTGCCAGCAGTGATCCGGCATATGGCTACACCTTC. This gives the protein CASSDPAYGYTF.

This chain links TRBV5-1 with TRBJ2-1, with D unclear. The CDR3 runs 14 residues. V shed 0 bases and J shed 6 bases, with 10 bases lying between them. The germline gives CDR1 SGHRS, CDR2 YFSETQ. This chain's CDR3 is CASSLGQATNEQFF. The CDR3 DNA reads TGCGCCAGCAGCTTGGGACAAGCCACCAATGAGCAGTTCTTC. The variable domain in full, with the rest retrieved from reference TRBV5-1 and TRBJ2-1, is KAGVTQTPRYLIKTRGQQVTLSCSPISGHRSVSWYQQTPGQGLQFLFEYFSETQRNKGNFPGRFSGRQFSNSRSEMNVSTLELGDSALYLCASSLGQATNEQFFGPGTRLTVL.

This sequence joins TRBV7-2 and TRBJ1-1; 7 bases fit TRBD1. J lost 4 bases, V lost 2 bases, and 4 bases had no gene match. There are 14 residues in the CDR3. Germline V gene data show CDR1 as SGHTA and CDR2 as FQGNSA. CDR3 loop: CASSLQRTGTEAFF. The CDR3 bases are TGTGCCAGCAGCTTACAAAGGACAGGCACTGAAGCTTTCTTT.

The chain combines TRBV7-9 with TRBJ2-7, with a weak D call TRBD2 (5 bases). Trimming took 1 base from V and 4 from J, leaving 11 bases between them. This CDR3 has 14 residues. Per germline, CDR1 SEHNR and CDR2 FQNEAQ (reference sequence). The CDR3 DNA sequence: TGTGCCAGCAGCTTAGGAGGGTTTTTGTACGAGCAGTACTTC. Residues: CASSLGGFLYEQYF.

The rearrangement links TRBV10-3 to TRBJ1-2; 7 nucleotides align to TRBD1. Per the germline V gene, CDR1 is ENHRY and CDR2 is SYGVKD. With 11 bases clipped from V and 8 bases from J, the junction kept 14 bases outside the gene matches. This CDR3 is 13 amino acids long. CDR3: CASSQGGVVGYTF. In DNA form, the CDR3 reads TGTGCCTCCAGCCAGGGGGGGGTGGTCGGCTACACCTTC.

This chain uses TRBV9 with TRBJ1-4, with 7 positions matching TRBD1. The CDR3 has 17 amino acids. Germline V CDR1 and CDR2: SGDLS, YYNGEE. V dropped 2 bases and J dropped 8; count of bases not matched to a gene: 15. The CDR3, as DNA: TGTGCCAGCAGCGTCGGCAGGGGGACCGTTGGATCGGAAAAACTGTTTTTT. Residues: CASSVGRGTVGSEKLFF.